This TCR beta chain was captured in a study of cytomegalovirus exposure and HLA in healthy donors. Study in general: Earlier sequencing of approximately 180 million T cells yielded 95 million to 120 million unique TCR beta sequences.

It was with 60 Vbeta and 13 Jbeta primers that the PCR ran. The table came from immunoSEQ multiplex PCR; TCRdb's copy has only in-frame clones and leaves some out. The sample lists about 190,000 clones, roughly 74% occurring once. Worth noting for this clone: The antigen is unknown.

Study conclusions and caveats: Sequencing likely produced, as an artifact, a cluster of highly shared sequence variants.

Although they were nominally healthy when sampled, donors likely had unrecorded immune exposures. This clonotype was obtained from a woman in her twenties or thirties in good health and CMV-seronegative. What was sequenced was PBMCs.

The CDR3 is CASSGGLAVLYEQYF. CDR3 coding DNA: TGTGCCAGCAGTGGGGGACTAGCGGTCCTCTACGAGCAGTACTTC. This chain links TRBV25-1 with TRBJ2-7; 11 bases fit TRBD2. Germline CDR1 and CDR2: MGHDK and SYGVNS. Trimming took 4 bases from V and 3 from J; bases not matched to a gene: 5. This CDR3 comprises 15 residues.